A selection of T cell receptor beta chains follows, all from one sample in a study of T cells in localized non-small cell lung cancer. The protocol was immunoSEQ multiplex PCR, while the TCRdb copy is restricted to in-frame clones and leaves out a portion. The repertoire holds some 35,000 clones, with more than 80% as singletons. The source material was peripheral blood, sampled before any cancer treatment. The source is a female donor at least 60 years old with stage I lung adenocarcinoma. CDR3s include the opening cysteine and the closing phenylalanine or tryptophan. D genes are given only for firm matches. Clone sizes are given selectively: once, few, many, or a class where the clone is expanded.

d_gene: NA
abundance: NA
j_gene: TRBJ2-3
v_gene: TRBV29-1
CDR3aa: CGLTSTDTQYF
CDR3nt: TGCGGTTTAACTAGCACAGATACGCAGTATTTT

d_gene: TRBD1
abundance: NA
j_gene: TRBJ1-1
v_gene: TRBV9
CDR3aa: CASSQTGFNTEAFF
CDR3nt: TGTGCCAGCAGCCAGACAGGGTTTAACACTGAAGCTTTCTTT

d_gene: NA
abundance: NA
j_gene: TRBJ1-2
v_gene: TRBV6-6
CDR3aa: CASSYSRTVYGYTF
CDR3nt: TGTGCCAGCAGTTACTCGCGGACAGTCTATGGCTACACCTTC

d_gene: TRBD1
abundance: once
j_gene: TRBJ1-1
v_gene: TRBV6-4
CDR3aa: CASRTDRVNTEAFF
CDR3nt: TGTGCCAGCAGAACGGACAGGGTGAACACTGAAGCTTTCTTT

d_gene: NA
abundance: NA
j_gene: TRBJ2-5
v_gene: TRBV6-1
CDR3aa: CATPTGLGGETQYF
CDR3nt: TGTGCCACCCCCACCGGGCTAGGGGGAGAGACCCAGTACTTC

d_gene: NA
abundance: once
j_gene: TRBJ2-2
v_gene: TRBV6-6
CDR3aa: CAISDRQTGELFF
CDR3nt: TGTGCCATCTCAGACAGGCAAACCGGGGAGCTGTTTTTT

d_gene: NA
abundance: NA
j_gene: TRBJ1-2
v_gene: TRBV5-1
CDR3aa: CASSLDGDLDGYTF
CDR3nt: TGCGCCAGCAGCTTGGATGGGGACCTAGACGGCTACACCTTC

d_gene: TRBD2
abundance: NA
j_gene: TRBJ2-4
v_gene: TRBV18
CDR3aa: CASSRGGGGTAKNIQYF
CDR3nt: TGTGCCAGCTCCCGCGGGGGCGGGGGGACAGCCAAAAACATTCAGTACTTC

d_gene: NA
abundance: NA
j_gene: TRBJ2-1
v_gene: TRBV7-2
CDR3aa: CASSPLGTEGNEQFF
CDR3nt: TGTGCCAGCAGCCCACTGGGGACCGAGGGCAATGAGCAGTTCTTC

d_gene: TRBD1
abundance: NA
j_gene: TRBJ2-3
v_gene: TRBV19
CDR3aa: CATTGKLTDTQYF
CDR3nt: TGTGCTACGACAGGGAAGCTCACAGATACGCAGTATTTT

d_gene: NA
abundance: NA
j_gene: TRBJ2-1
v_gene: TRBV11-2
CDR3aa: CASRSPGGRAAYNEQFF
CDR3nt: TGTGCCAGCAGATCCCCCGGGGGGCGGGCCGCCTACAATGAGCAGTTCTTC

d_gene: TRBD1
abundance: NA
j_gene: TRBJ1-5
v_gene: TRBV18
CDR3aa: CASSPGQGVRNQPQHF
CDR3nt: TGTGCCAGCTCACCAGGGCAGGGGGTCCGCAATCAGCCCCAGCATTTT

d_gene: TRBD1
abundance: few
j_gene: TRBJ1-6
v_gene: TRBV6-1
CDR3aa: CASSVGQGVSPLHF
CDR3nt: TGTGCCAGCAGCGTGGGACAGGGTGTTTCACCCCTCCACTTT

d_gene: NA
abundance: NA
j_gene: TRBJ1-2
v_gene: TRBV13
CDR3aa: CASSQPDAHGYTF
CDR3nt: TGTGCCAGCAGCCAACCTGACGCCCATGGCTACACCTTC

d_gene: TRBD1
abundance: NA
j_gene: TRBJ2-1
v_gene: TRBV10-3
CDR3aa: CAISDSLFRTGHEDEQFF
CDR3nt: TGTGCCATCAGTGATTCCCTGTTTAGGACAGGTCATGAGGATGAGCAGTTCTTC

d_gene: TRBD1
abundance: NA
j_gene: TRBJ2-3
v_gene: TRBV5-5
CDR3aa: CASSTSSGQRSDTQYF
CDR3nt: TGTGCCAGCAGCACCTCTTCGGGACAGAGGTCCGATACGCAGTATTTT

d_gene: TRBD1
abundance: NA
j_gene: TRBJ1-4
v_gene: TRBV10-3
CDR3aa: CATREDRSNEKLFF
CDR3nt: TGTGCCACCCGGGAGGACAGGTCGAATGAAAAACTGTTTTTT

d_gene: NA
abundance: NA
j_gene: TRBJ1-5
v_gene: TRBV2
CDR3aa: CASSPSFGARSQPQHF
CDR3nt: TGTGCCAGCAGCCCCTCTTTCGGGGCTCGGAGTCAGCCCCAGCATTTT

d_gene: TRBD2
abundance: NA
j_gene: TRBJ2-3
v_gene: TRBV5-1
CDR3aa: CASSLGVAGLTDTQYF
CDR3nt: TGCGCCAGCAGCTTGGGGGTAGCGGGGTTAACAGATACGCAGTATTTT

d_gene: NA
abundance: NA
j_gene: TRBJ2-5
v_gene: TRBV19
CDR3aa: CASSITGQETQYF
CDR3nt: TGTGCCAGTAGTATCACAGGACAAGAGACCCAGTACTTC

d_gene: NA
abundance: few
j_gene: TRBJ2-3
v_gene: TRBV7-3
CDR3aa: CASSLARRDIPPPDTQYF
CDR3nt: TGTGCCAGCAGCTTAGCCCGCCGGGACATCCCCCCGCCGGATACGCAGTATTTT

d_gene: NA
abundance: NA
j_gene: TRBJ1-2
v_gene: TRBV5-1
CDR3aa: CASSPWTYGYTF
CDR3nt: TGCGCCAGCAGCCCATGGACCTATGGCTACACCTTC

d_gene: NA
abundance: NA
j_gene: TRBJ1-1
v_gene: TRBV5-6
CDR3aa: CASSWKGWAGGTDEAFF
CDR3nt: TGTGCCAGCAGCTGGAAAGGCTGGGCTGGAGGAACCGATGAAGCTTTCTTT